In this sample, the clone carrying this TCR beta chain turned up a few times. Under the authors' procedure: Reference gene primer amplification gave estimated nucleated cell counts. TCRdb's table, derived via immunoSEQ multiplex PCR, lists solely in-frame clones and lacks some. V and J calls plus clone size are reproduced from that table; the DNA served to infer D and trimming. The sample contains under 200,000 clones, 75% to 90% of which appear only once. Participant ages covered about 18 to 90 years across 25 or so US areas. This sample was taken from a study of blood T cell repertoires in COVID-19. CDR1 and CDR2 (germline): SGHRS, YFSETQ. This CDR3 has 14 residues. V lost 3 bases to trimming and J lost 7 bases; unmatched junction nucleotides: 8.

This TCR came from a woman between 18 and 29 years old who had recovered from COVID-19. The rearrangement joins TRBV5-1 to TRBJ2-7; 9 bases fit TRBD1. Sequenced input: PBMCs or T cells enriched from blood (not recorded which). For the CDR3, the DNA is TGCGCCAGCAGCTCAGCCGGGACAGGGATTGAGCAGTACTTC. The encoded protein is CASSSAGTGIEQYF.